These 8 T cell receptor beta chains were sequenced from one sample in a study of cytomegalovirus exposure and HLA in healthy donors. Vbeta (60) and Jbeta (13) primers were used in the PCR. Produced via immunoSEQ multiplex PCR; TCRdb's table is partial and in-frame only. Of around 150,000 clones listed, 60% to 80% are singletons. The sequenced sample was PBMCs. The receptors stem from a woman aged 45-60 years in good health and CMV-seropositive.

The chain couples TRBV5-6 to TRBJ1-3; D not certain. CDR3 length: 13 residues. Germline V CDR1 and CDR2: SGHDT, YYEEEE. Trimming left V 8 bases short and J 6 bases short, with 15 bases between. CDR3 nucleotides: TGTGCCAGTACCAGAACCCTTACAAACACCATATATTTT. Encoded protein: CASTRTLTNTIYF.

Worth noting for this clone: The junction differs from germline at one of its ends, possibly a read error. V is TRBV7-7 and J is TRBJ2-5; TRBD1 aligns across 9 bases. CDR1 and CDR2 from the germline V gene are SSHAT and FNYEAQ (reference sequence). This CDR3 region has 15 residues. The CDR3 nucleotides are TGTGCTAGCAGCGTAAGACAGGGGGTCGGAGAGACCCAGTACTTC. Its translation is CASSVRQGVGETQYF.

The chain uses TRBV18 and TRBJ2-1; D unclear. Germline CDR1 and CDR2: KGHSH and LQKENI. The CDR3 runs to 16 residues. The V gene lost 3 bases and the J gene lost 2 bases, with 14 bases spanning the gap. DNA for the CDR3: TGTGCCAGCTCACCCACTGCAGGCCAGACCTACAATGAGCAGTTCTTC. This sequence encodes CASSPTAGQTYNEQFF.

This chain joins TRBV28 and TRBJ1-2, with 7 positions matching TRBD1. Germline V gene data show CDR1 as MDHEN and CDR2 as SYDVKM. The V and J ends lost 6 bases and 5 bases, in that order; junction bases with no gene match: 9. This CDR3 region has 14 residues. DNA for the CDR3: TGTGCCAGCAGCCCGGTGGGACAGAGATATGGCTACACCTTC. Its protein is CASSPVGQRYGYTF.

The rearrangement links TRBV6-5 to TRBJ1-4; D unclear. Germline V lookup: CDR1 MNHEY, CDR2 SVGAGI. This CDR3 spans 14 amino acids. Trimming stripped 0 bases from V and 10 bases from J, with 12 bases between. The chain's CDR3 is CASSYSSPLGKLFF. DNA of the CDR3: TGTGCCAGCAGTTACTCGTCACCTCTCGGAAAACTGTTTTTT.

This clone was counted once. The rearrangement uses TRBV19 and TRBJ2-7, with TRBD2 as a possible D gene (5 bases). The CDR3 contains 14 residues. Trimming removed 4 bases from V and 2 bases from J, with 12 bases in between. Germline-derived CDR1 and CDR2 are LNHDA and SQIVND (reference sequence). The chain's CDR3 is CASSTSDWAYEQYF. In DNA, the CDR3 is TGTGCCAGTAGTACGTCGGACTGGGCCTACGAGCAGTACTTC. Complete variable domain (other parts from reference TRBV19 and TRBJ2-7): DGGITQSPKYLFRKEGQNVTLSCEQNLNHDAMYWYRQDPGQGLRLIYYSQIVNDFQKGDIAEGYSVSREKKESFPLTVTSAQKNPTAFYLCASSTSDWAYEQYFGPGTRLTVT.

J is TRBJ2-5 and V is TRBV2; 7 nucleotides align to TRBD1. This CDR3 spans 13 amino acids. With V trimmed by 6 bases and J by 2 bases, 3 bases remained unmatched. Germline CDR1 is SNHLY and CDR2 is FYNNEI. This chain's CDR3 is CASRTGSQETQYF. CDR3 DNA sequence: TGTGCCAGCAGGACAGGGTCACAAGAGACCCAGTACTTC.

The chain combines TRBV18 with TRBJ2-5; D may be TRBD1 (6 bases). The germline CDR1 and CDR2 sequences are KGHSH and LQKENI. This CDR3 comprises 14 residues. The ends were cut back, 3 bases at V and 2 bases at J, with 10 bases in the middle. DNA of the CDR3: TGTGCCAGCTCACCCCAGGGGATACAAGAGACCCAGTACTTC. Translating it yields CASSPQGIQETQYF.